This TCR beta chain came from a study of read filtering for tumor transcriptome and immune sequencing. Study in general: Revised staging placed eight or nine patients in R-ISS I, approximately 16 in II, over 5 in III. After DNase treatment, RNA was made into whole-transcriptome libraries. TCR-mapped reads were about 4.05 to 11 million with IR-seq versus roughly 75 to 1,400 with RNA-seq.

The CDR3 covers 14 residues. Germline V CDR1 and CDR2: LGHNA, YSLEER. The V end lost 1 base, the J end lost 2 bases, and 9 bases lay between the germline ends. Molecular barcoded adaptors covering alpha/delta and beta/gamma chains were used on 400 ng RNA. Each CDR3 protein gets one entry after TCRdb re-called the reads with MiXCR. The sample records some 130,000 distinct CDR3 sequences, about 12% being singletons. This clonotype was seen repeatedly, ten times or more. Its specificity is not known. Study-wide findings and caveats: IR-seq captured clonotypes deeper and more reliably than RNA-seq.

Sequences were obtained from a population of CD138-negative cells sorted from bone marrow. The TCR comes from a donor at least 40 years old with multiple myeloma. The rearrangement uses TRBV4-3 and TRBJ2-7; D not resolved. DNA for the CDR3: TGCGCCAGCAGCCAAGTCGTCACAGCCTACGAGCAGTACTTC. It encodes CASSQVVTAYEQYF.